The rows below give T cell receptor beta chains drawn from one sample of a study of tumor-infiltrating lymphocytes in oesophageal squamous cell carcinoma. TCRdb analysed the PCR reads with MiXCR anew, one entry per CDR3 protein. The sample holds tens of thousands of distinct CDR3 sequences, approximately 35% seen once. The specimen sequenced was esophageal tumor tissue. The receptors stem from a female donor with esophageal squamous cell carcinoma. Each CDR3 is given with its conserved first and last residue. D genes are given only for firm matches. Clone size appears in some rows only: once, few, many, or a class for an expanded clone.

J gene: TRBJ1-5; D gene: TRBD1; V gene: TRBV20-1; clone size: few; CDR3 DNA: TGCAGTGCTCATTGGGGAGGGGGCGACCATAGCAATCAGCCCCAGCATTTT; CDR3 protein: CSAHWGGGDHSNQPQHF
J gene: TRBJ2-7; D gene: NA; V gene: TRBV11-2; clone size: medium-sized; CDR3 DNA: TGTGCCAGCAGCTTAAACGCCGTAGCCTACGAGCAGTACTTC; CDR3 protein: CASSLNAVAYEQYF
J gene: TRBJ2-1; D gene: TRBD2; V gene: TRBV11-2; clone size: NA; CDR3 DNA: TGTGCCAGCAGCTTATCCCCACTAGCGGGAGAGGGTGAGCAGTTCTTC; CDR3 protein: CASSLSPLAGEGEQFF
J gene: TRBJ2-1; D gene: TRBD1; V gene: TRBV5-1; clone size: NA; CDR3 DNA: TGCGCCAGCAGCCCCGAACAGGGGGCCCTAGGGGATGAGCAGTTCTTC; CDR3 protein: CASSPEQGALGDEQFF
J gene: TRBJ2-1; D gene: TRBD2; V gene: TRBV4-1; clone size: many; CDR3 DNA: TGCGCCAGCAGCCAAGATCCGGGGGGGGCCCAGGACAATGAGCAGTTCTTC; CDR3 protein: CASSQDPGGAQDNEQFF
J gene: TRBJ2-3; D gene: NA; V gene: TRBV20-1; clone size: once; CDR3 DNA: TGCAGTGCTAGTGGGCCCTTGACCACAGATACGCAGTATTTT; CDR3 protein: CSASGPLTTDTQYF
J gene: TRBJ2-7; D gene: NA; V gene: TRBV7-8; clone size: NA; CDR3 DNA: TGTGCCAGCAGCTTACAGGGTACCTACGAGCAGTACTTC; CDR3 protein: CASSLQGTYEQYF
J gene: TRBJ2-6; D gene: NA; V gene: TRBV7-6; clone size: NA; CDR3 DNA: TGTGCCAGCAGCTTCCAGGGGGCCAACGTCCTGACTTTC; CDR3 protein: CASSFQGANVLTF
J gene: TRBJ2-7; D gene: TRBD2; V gene: TRBV5-6; clone size: few; CDR3 DNA: TGTGCCAGCAGTACCGCTAGCGGCCCCCGACAGTACTTC; CDR3 protein: CASSTASGPRQYF
J gene: TRBJ2-3; D gene: TRBD2; V gene: TRBV7-9; clone size: few; CDR3 DNA: TGTGCCAGCAGCCGGGGACTAGCGGGAAAGTATTTT; CDR3 protein: CASSRGLAGKYF
J gene: TRBJ2-2; D gene: NA; V gene: TRBV12-3/TRBV12-4; clone size: NA; CDR3 DNA: TGTGCCAGCAGTTTCAGTAGGAACACCGGGGAGCTGTTTTTT; CDR3 protein: CASSFSRNTGELFF
J gene: TRBJ2-2; D gene: TRBD1; V gene: TRBV5-1; clone size: few; CDR3 DNA: TGCGCCAGCAGCTCGCGGGGACAGGGGAGTATCGGGGAGCTGTTTTTT; CDR3 protein: CASSSRGQGSIGELFF
J gene: TRBJ2-7; D gene: NA; V gene: TRBV20-1; clone size: NA; CDR3 DNA: TGCAGTGCTAGAGGTCGACCTTACGAGCAGTACTTC; CDR3 protein: CSARGRPYEQYF
J gene: TRBJ2-7; D gene: TRBD2; V gene: TRBV7-2; clone size: few; CDR3 DNA: TGTGCCAGCAGCTTAGCCGCAGGTTGGGGACTAGGGTTCGAGCAGTACTTC; CDR3 protein: CASSLAAGWGLGFEQYF
J gene: TRBJ2-4; D gene: TRBD2; V gene: TRBV5-4; clone size: few; CDR3 DNA: TGTGCCAGCAGCTTGGAGGGGACTAGCGTGTTGGATGAGCAGTACTTC; CDR3 protein: CASSLEGTSVLDEQYF
J gene: TRBJ2-1; D gene: NA; V gene: TRBV28; clone size: many; CDR3 DNA: TGTGCCAGCAGTTCAGGAGGGAACAAGAGGCATGAGCAGTTCTTC; CDR3 protein: CASSSGGNKRHEQFF
J gene: TRBJ2-3; D gene: TRBD2; V gene: TRBV7-8; clone size: medium-sized; CDR3 DNA: TGTGCCAGCAGCCTCGGGAGGGCAGATACGCAGTATTTT; CDR3 protein: CASSLGRADTQYF
J gene: TRBJ1-2; D gene: NA; V gene: TRBV7-9; clone size: many; CDR3 DNA: TGTGCCAGCAGCTTCGGGGGTTGGGATGGCTACACCTTC; CDR3 protein: CASSFGGWDGYTF
J gene: TRBJ1-2; D gene: TRBD1; V gene: TRBV6-6; clone size: NA; CDR3 DNA: TGTGCCAGCAGTTACTCCGCAGGACAGGGGAATGGCTACACCTTC; CDR3 protein: CASSYSAGQGNGYTF
J gene: TRBJ1-4; D gene: NA; V gene: TRBV5-5; clone size: few; CDR3 DNA: TGTGCCAGCAGCCAAGAACCAAGTGGAAAACTGTTTTTT; CDR3 protein: CASSQEPSGKLFF
J gene: TRBJ1-4; D gene: TRBD1; V gene: TRBV5-1; clone size: few; CDR3 DNA: TGCGCCAGCAGCTCGGACAGGGGGCTAAAACTGTTTTTT; CDR3 protein: CASSSDRGLKLFF
J gene: TRBJ2-4; D gene: TRBD1; V gene: TRBV7-3; clone size: NA; CDR3 DNA: TGTGCCAGCAGCTTGGGGACAGTAGCCAAAAACATTCAGTACTTC; CDR3 protein: CASSLGTVAKNIQYF
J gene: TRBJ1-2; D gene: NA; V gene: TRBV7-2; clone size: NA; CDR3 DNA: TGTGCCAGCAGGTGGATGCAGAGTGGCTACACCTTC; CDR3 protein: CASRWMQSGYTF
J gene: TRBJ2-1; D gene: TRBD1; V gene: TRBV7-8; clone size: NA; CDR3 DNA: TGTGCCAGCAGCAAGGGGTACGGGACAGAGACATATTACAATGAGCAGTTCTTC; CDR3 protein: CASSKGYGTETYYNEQFF
J gene: TRBJ1-5; D gene: NA; V gene: TRBV7-8; clone size: few; CDR3 DNA: TGTGCCAGCAGCAGGGGGAGTCAGCCCCAGCATTTT; CDR3 protein: CASSRGSQPQHF
J gene: TRBJ2-3; D gene: TRBD1; V gene: TRBV6-1; clone size: many; CDR3 DNA: TGTGCCAGCAGCGGTTTACCGGGACAGGGGATGAATACGCAGTATTTT; CDR3 protein: CASSGLPGQGMNTQYF
J gene: TRBJ2-2; D gene: NA; V gene: TRBV6-1; clone size: many; CDR3 DNA: TGTGCCAGCGGCCTGGCGGGGGCGTTCACCGGGGAGCTGTTTTTT; CDR3 protein: CASGLAGAFTGELFF
J gene: TRBJ2-5; D gene: NA; V gene: TRBV7-8; clone size: few; CDR3 DNA: TGTGCCAGCAGCTTCCGGGAAAACCAAGAGACCCAGTACTTC; CDR3 protein: CASSFRENQETQYF
J gene: TRBJ2-7; D gene: TRBD1; V gene: TRBV7-2; clone size: NA; CDR3 DNA: TGTGCCAGCAGCTCCCGGGACAGGGTTTCACCCCTCCACTTC; CDR3 protein: CASSSRDRVSPLHF
J gene: TRBJ2-1; D gene: NA; V gene: TRBV7-6; clone size: NA; CDR3 DNA: TGTGCCAGCAGCTTGGGACATAACAATGAGCAGTTCTTC; CDR3 protein: CASSLGHNNEQFF
J gene: TRBJ2-7; D gene: TRBD2; V gene: TRBV10-2; clone size: NA; CDR3 DNA: TGCGCCACCAGCGGGGGGGGAGATGAGCAGTACTTC; CDR3 protein: CATSGGGDEQYF